This T cell receptor beta chain was identified during a study of cytotoxic CD8 clonotypes in ibrutinib-treated CLL. Data came from immunoSEQ multiplex PCR; TCRdb stores just in-frame clones and leaves some out. This sample yields about 200,000 clones, of which 60% to 80% are seen a single time; roughly 11% belongs to the top ten. Germline trimming cut 5 bases from V and 3 bases from J; bases unmatched to any gene: 8. The CDR3 totals 15 residues. Germline V gene sequence: CDR1 MDHEN, CDR2 SYDVKM. The chain uses TRBV28 and TRBJ1-1; TRBD1 matches 8 bases. This sequence was found in a human donor with chronic lymphocytic leukemia. Sequencing used PBMCs, obtained after 12 months of ibrutinib treatment. The CDR3 protein is CASSLSTGVDTEAFF. Here the CDR3 DNA reads TGTGCCAGCAGTCTCTCGACAGGGGTTGACACTGAAGCTTTCTTT.